The sequence of this T cell receptor beta chain was determined in a study of OX40 agonist ivuxolimab in advanced cancers. The repertoire was sequenced with immunoSEQ multiplex PCR; TCRdb's copy has only in-frame clones and lacks some. The table has about 46,000 clones, over 75% seen once; the top ten hold about 1.8%. From germline, CDR1 is SGDLS and CDR2 YYNGEE. Trimming took 10 bases from V and 5 from J; bases not matched to a gene: 12. The length of the CDR3 is 14 residues. The rearrangement joins TRBV9 to TRBJ2-3; 8 nucleotides align to TRBD2. The sample consisted of CD4+ or CD8+ T cells sorted from blood, taken in a trial of the OX40 agonist ivuxolimab. The clonotype comes from an adult with an advanced solid tumor such as melanoma, head and neck, liver or kidney cancer. CDR3 amino acids: CAASEGLDIDTQYF. The CDR3 DNA follows: TGTGCCGCATCGGAGGGACTAGACATAGATACGCAGTATTTT.